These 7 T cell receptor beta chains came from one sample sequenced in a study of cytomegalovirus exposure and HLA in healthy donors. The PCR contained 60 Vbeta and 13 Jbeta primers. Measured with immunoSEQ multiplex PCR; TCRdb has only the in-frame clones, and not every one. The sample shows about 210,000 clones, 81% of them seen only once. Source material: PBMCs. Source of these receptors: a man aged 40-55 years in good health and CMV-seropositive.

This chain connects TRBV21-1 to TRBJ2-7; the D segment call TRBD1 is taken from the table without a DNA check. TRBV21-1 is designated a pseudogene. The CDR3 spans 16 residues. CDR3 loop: CASTTDSADFSYEQYF. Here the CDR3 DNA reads TGTGCCAGCACCACGGACAGTGCCGATTTTTCCTACGAGCAGTACTTC.

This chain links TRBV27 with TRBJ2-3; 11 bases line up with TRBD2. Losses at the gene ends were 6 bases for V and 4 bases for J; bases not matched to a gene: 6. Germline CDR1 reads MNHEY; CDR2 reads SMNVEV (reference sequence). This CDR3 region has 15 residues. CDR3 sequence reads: CASSPLAGGADTQYF. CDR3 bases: TGTGCCAGCAGCCCTCTAGCGGGGGGCGCAGATACGCAGTATTTT.

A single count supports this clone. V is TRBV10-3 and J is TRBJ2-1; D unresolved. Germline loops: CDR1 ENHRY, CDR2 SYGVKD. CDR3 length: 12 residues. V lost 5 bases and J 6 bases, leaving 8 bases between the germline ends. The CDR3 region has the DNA TGTGCCATCAGTCTGGGCGCCAATGAGCAGTTCTTC. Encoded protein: CAISLGANEQFF.

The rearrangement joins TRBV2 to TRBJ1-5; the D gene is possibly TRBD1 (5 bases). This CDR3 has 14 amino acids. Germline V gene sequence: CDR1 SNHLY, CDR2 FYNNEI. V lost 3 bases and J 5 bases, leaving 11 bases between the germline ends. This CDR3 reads CASSEAGTYQPQHF. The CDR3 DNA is TGTGCCAGCAGTGAGGCGGGGACCTATCAGCCCCAGCATTTT.

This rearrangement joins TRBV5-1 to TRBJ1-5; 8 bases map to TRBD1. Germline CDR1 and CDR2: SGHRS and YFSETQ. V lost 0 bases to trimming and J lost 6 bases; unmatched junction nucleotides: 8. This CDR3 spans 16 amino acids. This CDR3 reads CASSLDPSGGGQPQHF. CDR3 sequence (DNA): TGCGCCAGCAGCTTGGATCCCTCAGGGGGCGGTCAGCCCCAGCATTTT.

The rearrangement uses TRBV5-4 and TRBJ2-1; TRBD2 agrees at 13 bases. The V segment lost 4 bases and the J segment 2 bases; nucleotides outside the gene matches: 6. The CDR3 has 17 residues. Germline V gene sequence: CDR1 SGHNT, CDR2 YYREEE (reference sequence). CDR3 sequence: CASSGLAGDYTYNEQFF. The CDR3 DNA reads TGTGCCAGCAGCGGACTAGCGGGGGACTACACCTACAATGAGCAGTTCTTC.

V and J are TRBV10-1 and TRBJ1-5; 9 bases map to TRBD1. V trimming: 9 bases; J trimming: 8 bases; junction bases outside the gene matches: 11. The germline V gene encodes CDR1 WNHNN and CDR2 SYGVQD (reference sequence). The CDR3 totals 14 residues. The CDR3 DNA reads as TGCGCCAGGAGGCGGGACAGGGAAGAGGAGCCCCAGCATTTT. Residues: CARRRDREEEPQHF.